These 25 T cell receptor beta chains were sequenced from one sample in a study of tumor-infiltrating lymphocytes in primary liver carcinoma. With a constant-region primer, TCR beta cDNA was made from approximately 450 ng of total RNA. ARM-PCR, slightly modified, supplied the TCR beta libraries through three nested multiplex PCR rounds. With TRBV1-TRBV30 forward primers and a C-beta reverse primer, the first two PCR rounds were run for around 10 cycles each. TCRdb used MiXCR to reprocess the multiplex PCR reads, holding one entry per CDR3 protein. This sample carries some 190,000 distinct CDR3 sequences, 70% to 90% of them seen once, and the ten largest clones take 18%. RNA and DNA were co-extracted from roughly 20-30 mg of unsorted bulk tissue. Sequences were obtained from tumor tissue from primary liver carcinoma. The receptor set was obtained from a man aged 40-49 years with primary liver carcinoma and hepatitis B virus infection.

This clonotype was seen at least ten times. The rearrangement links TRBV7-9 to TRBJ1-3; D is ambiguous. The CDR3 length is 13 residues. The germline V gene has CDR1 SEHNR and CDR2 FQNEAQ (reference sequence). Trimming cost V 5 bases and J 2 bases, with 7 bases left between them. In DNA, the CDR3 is TGTGCCAGCAGCGGACGTACTGGAAACACCATATATTTT. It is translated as CASSGRTGNTIYF.

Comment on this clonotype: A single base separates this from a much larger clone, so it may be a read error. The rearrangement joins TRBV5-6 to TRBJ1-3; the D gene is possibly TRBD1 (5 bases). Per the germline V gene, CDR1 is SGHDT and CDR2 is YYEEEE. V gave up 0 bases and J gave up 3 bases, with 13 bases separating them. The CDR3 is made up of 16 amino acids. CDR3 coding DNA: TGTGCCAGCAGCTTGGGGATAGGGGCTATTGGAAACACCATATATTTT. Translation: CASSLGIGAIGNTIYF.

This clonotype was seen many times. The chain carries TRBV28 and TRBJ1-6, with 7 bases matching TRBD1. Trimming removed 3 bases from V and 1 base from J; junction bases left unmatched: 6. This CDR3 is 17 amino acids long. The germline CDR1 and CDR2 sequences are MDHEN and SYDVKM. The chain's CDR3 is CASSLDRILSYNSPLHF. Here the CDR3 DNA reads TGTGCCAGCAGTTTGGACAGGATATTGTCCTATAATTCACCCCTCCACTTT.

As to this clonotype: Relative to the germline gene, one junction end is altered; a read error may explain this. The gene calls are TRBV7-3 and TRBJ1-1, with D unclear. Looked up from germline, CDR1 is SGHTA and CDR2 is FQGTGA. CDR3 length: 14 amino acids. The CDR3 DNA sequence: TGTGCCAGCAGCTCGGGCCAAGGGAGGACTGAAACTTTCTTT. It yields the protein CASSSGQGRTETFF.

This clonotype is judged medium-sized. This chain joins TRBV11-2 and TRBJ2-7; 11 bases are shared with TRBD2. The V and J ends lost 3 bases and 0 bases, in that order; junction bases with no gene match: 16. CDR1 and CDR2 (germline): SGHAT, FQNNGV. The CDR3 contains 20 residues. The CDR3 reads CASSLREGRTSGLSSYEQYF. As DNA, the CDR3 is TGTGCCAGCAGCTTGAGGGAGGGGAGGACTAGCGGGCTCAGCTCCTACGAGCAGTACTTC.

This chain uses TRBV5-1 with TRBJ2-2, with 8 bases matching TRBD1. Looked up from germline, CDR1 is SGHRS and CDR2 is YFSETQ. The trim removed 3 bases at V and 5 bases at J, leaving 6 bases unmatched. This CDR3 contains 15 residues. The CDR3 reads CASSWRTGITGELFF. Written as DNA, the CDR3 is TGCGCCAGCAGCTGGAGGACAGGGATAACCGGGGAGCTGTTTTTT. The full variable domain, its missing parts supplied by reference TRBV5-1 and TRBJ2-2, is KAGVTQTPRYLIKTRGQQVTLSCSPISGHRSVSWYQQTPGQGLQFLFEYFSETQRNKGNFPGRFSGRQFSNSRSEMNVSTLELGDSALYLCASSWRTGITGELFFGEGSRLTVL.

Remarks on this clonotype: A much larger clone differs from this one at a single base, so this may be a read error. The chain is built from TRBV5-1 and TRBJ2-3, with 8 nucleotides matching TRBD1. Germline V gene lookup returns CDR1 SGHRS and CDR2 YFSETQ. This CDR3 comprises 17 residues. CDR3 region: CASSLIGDRSPTETQYF. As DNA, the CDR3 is TGCGCCAGCAGCTTGATTGGGGACAGGAGCCCCACAGAAACGCAGTATTTT.

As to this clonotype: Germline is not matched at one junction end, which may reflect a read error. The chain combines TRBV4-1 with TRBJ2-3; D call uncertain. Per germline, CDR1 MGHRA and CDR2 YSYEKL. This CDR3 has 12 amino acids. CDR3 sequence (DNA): TGCACCAGCAACCACCAGTCAGATACGCAGAATTTT. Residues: CTSNHQSDTQNF.

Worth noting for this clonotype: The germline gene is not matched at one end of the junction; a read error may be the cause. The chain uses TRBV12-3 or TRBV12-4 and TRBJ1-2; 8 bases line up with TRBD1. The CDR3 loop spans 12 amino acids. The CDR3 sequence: CAIGQGIDGYTF. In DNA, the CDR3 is TGTGCCATCGGACAGGGAATCGATGGCTACACCTTT.

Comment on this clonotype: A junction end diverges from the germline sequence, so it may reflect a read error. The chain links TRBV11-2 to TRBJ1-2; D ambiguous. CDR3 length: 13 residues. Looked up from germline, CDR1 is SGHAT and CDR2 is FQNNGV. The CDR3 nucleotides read TGTCCCAGCAGCTTAACGCGAGTATCTGGATACACCTTC. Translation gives CPSSLTRVSGYTF.

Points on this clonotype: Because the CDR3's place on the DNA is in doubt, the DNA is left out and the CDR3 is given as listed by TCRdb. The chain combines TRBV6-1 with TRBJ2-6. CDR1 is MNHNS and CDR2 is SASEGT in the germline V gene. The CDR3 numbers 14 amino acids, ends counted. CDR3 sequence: CASTVGMGANVLTF.

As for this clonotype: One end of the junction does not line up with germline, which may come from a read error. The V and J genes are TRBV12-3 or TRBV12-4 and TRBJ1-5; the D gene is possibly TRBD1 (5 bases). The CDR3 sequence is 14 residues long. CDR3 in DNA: TGTGCCAACAGTTTCAGGGCCTCGGAACAGCACCAGCATTTT. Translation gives CANSFRASEQHQHF.

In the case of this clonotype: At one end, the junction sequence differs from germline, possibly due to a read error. CDR3 nucleotides: TGCAGCGTTGGAGCACCAACAGGAACTCAAGTGGCTAACGATGGCGACACCTTC. Amino acids: CSVGAPTGTQVANDGDTF. This chain uses TRBV29-1 with TRBJ1-2; D possibly corresponds to TRBD1 (5 bases). This CDR3 contains 18 residues. CDR1 is SQVTM, CDR2 ANQGSEA, per germline.

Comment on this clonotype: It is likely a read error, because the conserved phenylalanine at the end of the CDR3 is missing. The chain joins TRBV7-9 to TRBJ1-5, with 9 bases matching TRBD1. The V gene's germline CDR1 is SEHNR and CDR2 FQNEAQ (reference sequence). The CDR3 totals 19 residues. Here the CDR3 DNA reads TGTGCAAGCAGGGAAACGACGGACAGGGGCGAATATAGCAATCAGCCCCAGCATTCT. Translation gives CASRETTDRGEYSNQPQHS.

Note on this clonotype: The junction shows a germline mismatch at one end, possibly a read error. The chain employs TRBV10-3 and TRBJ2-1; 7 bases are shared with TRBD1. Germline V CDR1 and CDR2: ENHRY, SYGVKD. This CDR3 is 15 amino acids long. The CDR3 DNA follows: TGTGCCATCGGGACAGAAACAAGCTCCTACAATGTGCAATTCTTT. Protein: CAIGTETSSYNVQFF.

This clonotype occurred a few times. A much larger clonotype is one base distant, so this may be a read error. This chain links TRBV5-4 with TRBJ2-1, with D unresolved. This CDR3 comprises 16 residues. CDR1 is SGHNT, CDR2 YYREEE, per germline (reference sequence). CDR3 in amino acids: CTSSLSTSPRYNEQFF. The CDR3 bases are TGTACCAGCAGCTTGTCAACCAGCCCTAGGTACAATGAGCAGTTCTTC.

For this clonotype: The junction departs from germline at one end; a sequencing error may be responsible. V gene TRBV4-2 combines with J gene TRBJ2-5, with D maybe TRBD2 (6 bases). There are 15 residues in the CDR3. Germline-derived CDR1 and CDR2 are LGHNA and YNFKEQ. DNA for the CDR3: TGTGCTAGCAGCCAAGCGGAGGGGATATCGGAGACCCAGTACTTC. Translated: CASSQAEGISETQYF.

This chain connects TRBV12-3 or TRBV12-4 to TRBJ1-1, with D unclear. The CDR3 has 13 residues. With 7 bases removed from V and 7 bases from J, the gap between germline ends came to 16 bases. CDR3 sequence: CASNGPLGIEAFF. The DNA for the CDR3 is TGTGCCAGCAATGGGCCCCTAGGCATTGAAGCTTTCTTT.

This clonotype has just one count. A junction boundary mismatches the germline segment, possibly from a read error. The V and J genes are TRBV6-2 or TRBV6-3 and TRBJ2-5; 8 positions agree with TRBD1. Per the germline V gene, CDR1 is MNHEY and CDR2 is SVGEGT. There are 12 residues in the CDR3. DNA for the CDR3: TGTGACAGCAGGACAGGGCCGGAGACCCAGTACTTC. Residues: CDSRTGPETQYF.

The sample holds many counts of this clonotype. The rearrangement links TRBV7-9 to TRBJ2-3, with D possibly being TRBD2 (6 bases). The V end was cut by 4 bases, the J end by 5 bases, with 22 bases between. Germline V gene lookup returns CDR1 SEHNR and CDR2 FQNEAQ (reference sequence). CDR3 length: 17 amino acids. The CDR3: CASSSQWRARSGDTQYF. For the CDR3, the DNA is TGTGCCAGCAGCTCACAATGGAGGGCCAGGTCGGGAGATACGCAGTATTTT. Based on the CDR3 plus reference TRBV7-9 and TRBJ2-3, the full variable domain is DTGVSQNPRHKITKRGQNVTFRCDPISEHNRLYWYRQTLGQGPEFLTYFQNEAQLEKSRLLSDRFSAERPKGSFSTLEIQRTEQGDSAMYLCASSSQWRARSGDTQYFGPGTRLTVL.

Here the CDR3 DNA reads TGTGCCAGCAGCTTGCTCTGTGACAAGAACACCGGGGAGCTGTTTTTT. Amino acid sequence: CASSLLCDKNTGELFF. This rearrangement joins TRBV5-6 to TRBJ2-2; no clear D gene. Trimming stripped 1 base from V and 1 base from J, with 11 bases between. Germline lookup yields CDR1 SGHDT and CDR2 YYEEEE. The CDR3 sequence is 16 residues long.

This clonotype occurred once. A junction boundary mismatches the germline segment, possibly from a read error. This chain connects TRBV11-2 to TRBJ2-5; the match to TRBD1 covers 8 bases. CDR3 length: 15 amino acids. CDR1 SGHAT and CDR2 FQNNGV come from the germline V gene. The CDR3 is CASSLWTGWIETQYF. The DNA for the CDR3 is TGTGCCAGCAGCCTATGGACAGGGTGGATAGAGACACAGTACTTC.

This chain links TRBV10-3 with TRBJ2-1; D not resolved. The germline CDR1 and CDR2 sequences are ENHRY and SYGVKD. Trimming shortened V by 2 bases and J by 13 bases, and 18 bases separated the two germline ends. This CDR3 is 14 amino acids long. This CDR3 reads CAISEGGFYKEQFF. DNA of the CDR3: TGTGCCATCAGTGAGGGTGGTTTCTACAAAGAACAGTTCTTC.

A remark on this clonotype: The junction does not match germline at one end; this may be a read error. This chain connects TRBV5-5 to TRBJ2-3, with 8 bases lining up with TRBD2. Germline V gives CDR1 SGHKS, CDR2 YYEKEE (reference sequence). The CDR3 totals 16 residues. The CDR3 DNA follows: TGTGCCAGTAGCCTCGATAGCGGGACCCGCACAGATAAGCAGTATTTT. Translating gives CASSLDSGTRTDKQYF.

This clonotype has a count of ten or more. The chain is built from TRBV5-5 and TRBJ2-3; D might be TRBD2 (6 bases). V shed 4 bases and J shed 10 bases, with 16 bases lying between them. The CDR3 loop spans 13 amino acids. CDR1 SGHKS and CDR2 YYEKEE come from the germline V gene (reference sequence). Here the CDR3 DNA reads TGTGCCAGCAGCCCGAGAGGAGGGAACGCGCAGTATTTT. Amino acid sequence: CASSPRGGNAQYF.